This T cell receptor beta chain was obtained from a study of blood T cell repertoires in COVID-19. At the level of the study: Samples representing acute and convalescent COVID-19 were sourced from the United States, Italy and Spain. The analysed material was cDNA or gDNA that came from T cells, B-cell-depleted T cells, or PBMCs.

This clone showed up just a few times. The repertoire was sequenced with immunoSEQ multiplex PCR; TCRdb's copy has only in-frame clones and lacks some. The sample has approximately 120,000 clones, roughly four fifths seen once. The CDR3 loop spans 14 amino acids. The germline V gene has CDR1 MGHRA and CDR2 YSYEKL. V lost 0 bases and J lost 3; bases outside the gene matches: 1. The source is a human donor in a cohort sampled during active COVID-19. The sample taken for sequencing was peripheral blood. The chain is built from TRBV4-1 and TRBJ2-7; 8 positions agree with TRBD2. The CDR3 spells CASSQDRGGYEQYF. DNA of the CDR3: TGCGCCAGCAGCCAAGATCGGGGGGGCTACGAGCAGTACTTC.